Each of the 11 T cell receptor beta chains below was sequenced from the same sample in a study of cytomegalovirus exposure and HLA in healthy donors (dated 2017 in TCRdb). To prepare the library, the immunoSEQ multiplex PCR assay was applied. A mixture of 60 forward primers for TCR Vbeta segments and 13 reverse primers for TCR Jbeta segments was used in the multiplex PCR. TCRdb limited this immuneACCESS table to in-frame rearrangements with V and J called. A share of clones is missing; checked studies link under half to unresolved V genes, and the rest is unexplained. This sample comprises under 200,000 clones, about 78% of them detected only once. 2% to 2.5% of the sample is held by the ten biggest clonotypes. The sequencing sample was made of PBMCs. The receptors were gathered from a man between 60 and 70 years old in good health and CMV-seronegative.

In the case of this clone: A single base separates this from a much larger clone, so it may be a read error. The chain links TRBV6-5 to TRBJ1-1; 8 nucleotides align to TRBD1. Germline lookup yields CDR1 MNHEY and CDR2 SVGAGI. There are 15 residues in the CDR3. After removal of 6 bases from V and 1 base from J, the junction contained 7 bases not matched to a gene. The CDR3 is CASSDAGQGNTEAFF. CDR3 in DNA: TGTGCCAGCAGCGATGCCGGACAGGGGAACACTGAAGCTTTCTTT.

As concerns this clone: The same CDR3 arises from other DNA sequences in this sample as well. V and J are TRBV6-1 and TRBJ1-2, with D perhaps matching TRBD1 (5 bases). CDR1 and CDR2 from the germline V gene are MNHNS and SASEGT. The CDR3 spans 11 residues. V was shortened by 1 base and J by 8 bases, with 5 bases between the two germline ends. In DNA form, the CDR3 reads TGTGCCAGCAGTGAAGGGGGCGGCTACACCTTC. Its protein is CASSEGGGYTF.

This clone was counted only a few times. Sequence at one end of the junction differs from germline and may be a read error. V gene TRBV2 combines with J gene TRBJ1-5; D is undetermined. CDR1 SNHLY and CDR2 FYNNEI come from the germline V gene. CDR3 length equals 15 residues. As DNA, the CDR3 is TGTGCCAGCAGTGACTCGGTCAGCGCCAATCAGCCCCAGAATTTT. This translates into CASSDSVSANQPQNF.

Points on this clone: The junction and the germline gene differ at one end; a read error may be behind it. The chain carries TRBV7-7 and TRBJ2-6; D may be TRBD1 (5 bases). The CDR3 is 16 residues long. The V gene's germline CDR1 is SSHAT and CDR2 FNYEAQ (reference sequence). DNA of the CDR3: TGTGCTAGCAGCCCCGACAGTTTACCTGGGGCCAACGTCCTGACTTTC. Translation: CASSPDSLPGANVLTF.

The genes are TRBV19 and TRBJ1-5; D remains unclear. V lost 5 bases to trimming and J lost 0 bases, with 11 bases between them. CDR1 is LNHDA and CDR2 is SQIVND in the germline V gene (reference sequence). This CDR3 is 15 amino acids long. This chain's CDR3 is CASSLHTDSNQPQHF. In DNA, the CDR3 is TGTGCCAGTAGTTTACACACCGATAGCAATCAGCCCCAGCATTTT.

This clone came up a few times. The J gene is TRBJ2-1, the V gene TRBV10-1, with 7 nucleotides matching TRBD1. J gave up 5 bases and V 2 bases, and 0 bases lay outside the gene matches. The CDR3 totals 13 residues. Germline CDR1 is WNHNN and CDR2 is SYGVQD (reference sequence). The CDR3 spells CASSEDRDNEQFF. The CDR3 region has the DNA TGCGCCAGCAGTGAGGACAGGGACAATGAGCAGTTCTTC.

The CDR3 region has the DNA TGTGCCAGCAGCAACGCTCAGGGTACCGGGGAGCTGTTTTTT. Protein product: CASSNAQGTGELFF. The chain employs TRBV9 and TRBJ2-2, with D perhaps matching TRBD1 (5 bases). The CDR3 is made up of 14 amino acids. The ends were cut back, 4 bases at V and 5 bases at J, with 12 bases in the middle. CDR1 is SGDLS and CDR2 is YYNGEE in the germline V gene.

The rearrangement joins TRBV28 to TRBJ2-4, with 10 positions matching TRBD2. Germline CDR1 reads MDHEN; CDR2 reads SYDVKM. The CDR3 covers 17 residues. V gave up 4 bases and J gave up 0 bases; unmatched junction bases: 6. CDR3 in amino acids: CASSSRTSGLAKNIQYF. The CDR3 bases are TGTGCCAGCAGTTCAAGGACTAGCGGACTAGCCAAAAACATTCAGTACTTC.

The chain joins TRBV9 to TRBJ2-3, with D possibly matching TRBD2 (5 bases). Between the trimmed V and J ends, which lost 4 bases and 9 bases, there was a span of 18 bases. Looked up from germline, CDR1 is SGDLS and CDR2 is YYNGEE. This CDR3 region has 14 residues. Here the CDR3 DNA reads TGTGCCAGCAGCCCCACTACCCCAGGAGGCACGCAGTATTTT. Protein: CASSPTTPGGTQYF.

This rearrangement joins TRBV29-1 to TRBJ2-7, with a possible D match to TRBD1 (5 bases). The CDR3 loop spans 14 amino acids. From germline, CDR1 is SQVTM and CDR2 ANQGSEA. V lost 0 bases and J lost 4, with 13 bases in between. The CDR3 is CSVEDRREGYEQYF. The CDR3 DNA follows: TGCAGCGTTGAAGATCGCAGGGAAGGGTACGAGCAGTACTTC.

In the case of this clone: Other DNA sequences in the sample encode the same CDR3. The CDR3 sequence is CASSSQGSTEAFF. Written as DNA, the CDR3 is TGCGCCAGCAGCTCACAGGGGAGCACTGAAGCTTTCTTT. The chain recombines TRBV5-1 with TRBJ1-1; TRBD1 aligns across 7 bases. The V gene's germline CDR1 is SGHRS and CDR2 YFSETQ. V shed 3 bases, J shed 4 bases, and the junction held 3 bases outside the gene matches. This CDR3 contains 13 residues.